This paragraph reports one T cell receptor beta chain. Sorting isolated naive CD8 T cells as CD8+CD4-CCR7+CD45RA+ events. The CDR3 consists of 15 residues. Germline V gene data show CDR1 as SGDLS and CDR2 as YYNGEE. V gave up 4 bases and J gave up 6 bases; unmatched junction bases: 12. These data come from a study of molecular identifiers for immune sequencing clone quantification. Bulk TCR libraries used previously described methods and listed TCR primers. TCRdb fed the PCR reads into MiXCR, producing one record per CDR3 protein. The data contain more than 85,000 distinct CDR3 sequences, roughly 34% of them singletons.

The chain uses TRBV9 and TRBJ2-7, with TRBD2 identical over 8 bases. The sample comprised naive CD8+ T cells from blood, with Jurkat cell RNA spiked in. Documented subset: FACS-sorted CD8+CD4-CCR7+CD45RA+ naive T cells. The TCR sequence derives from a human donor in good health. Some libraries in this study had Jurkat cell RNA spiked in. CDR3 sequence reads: CASSPRGSGRFEQYF. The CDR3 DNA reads TGTGCCAGCAGCCCCCGGGGGAGCGGGAGATTCGAGCAGTACTTC.